This T cell receptor beta chain comes out of a study of Ad26.COV2.S vaccination and SARS-CoV-2 variants. General study results and limits: Substantial breadth was reported for post-vaccination spike-specific CD8+ and CD4+ T cells.

Documented treatment: around 19 received Ad26.COV2.S at low or high dose, single or two shots; about five received placebo; per-sample allocation not given. Specimen acquisition occurred on day 63 following the initial vaccine or placebo injection. A Boston adult aged 18-55 years was the donor. This vaccine is an Ad26 vector that expresses the Wuhan-strain SARS-CoV-2 spike. The method was immunoSEQ multiplex PCR; TCRdb's version includes in-frame clones alone and lacks a portion of them. The sample carries 300,000 to 400,000 clones, approximately 90% recorded once. As for this clone: The antigen remains unidentified.

Germline V CDR1 and CDR2: GTSNPN, SVGIG (reference sequence). The CDR3 sequence is 13 residues long. V shed 0 bases and J shed 4 bases, with 9 bases lying between them. The chain has TRBV30 and TRBJ1-1; D remains unclear. The sequence was collected from a person aged 18-65 years who received the Ad26.COV2.S COVID-19 vaccine or a placebo. This material consisted of peripheral blood, taken in a trial of Ad26.COV2.S vaccine versus placebo. The CDR3 here is CAWSVGGATEAFF. DNA of the CDR3: TGTGCCTGGAGTGTAGGAGGAGCCACTGAAGCTTTCTTT. The full variable domain, rest sourced from reference TRBV30 and TRBJ1-1, is SQTIHQWPATLVQPVGSPLSLECTVEGTSNPNLYWYRQAAGRGLQLLFYSVGIGQISSEVPQNLSASRPQDRQFILSSKKLLLSDSGFYLCAWSVGGATEAFFGQGTRLTVV.